These T cell receptor beta chains were read from a single sample in a study of early T cells in non-severe SARS-CoV-2 infection. TCRdb itself ran the 5' RACE reads through MiXCR, one entry per CDR3 protein. This table has about 76,000 distinct CDR3 sequences, roughly 12% appearing once. Sample: whole blood. The receptors shown here come from an adult who was a healthcare worker with PCR-confirmed SARS-CoV-2 infection or an uninfected control (not recorded which). Both conserved end residues are part of each CDR3.

TRBV10-2 CASRAGLAGSNTGELFF
TRBV18 CASSPPGLKNTEVFF
TRBV14 CASSRFPGLGDGIYTDTQYF
TRBV30 CAWSVTSGRPLGQYF
TRBV5-4 CASSLVSGRPAREQYF
TRBV12-3/TRBV12-4 CASRVRTGELFF
TRBV19 CASSIDFPRGYSNQPQHF
TRBV12-3/TRBV12-4 CASSPGGGGWYEQYF
TRBV12-3/TRBV12-4 CASKGRGLTRYNEQFF
TRBV20-1 CSARGLAGGIYNEQFF
TRBV29-1 CSVERQGIDTQYF